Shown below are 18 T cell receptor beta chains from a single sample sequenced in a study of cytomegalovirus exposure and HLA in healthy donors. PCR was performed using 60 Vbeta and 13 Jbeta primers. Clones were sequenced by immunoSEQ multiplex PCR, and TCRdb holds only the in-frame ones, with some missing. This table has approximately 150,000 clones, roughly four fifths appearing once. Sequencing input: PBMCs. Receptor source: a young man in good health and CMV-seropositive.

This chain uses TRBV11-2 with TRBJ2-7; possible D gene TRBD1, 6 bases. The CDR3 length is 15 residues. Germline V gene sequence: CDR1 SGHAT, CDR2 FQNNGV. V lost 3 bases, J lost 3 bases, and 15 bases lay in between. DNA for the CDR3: TGTGCCAGCAGCTTGTATACAGGGACGGACTACGAGCAGTACTTC. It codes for CASSLYTGTDYEQYF. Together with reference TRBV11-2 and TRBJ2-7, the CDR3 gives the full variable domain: EAGVAQSPRYKIIEKRQSVAFWCNPISGHATLYWYQQILGQGPKLLIQFQNNGVVDDSQLPKDRFSAERLKGVDSTLKIQPAKLEDSAVYLCASSLYTGTDYEQYFGPGTRLTVT.

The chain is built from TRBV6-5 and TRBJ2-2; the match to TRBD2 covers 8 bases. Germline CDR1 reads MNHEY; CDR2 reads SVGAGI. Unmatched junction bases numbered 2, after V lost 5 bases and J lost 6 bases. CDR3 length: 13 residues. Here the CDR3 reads CASSRGRPGELFF. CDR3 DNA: TGTGCCAGCAGTCGCGGGAGGCCCGGGGAGCTGTTTTTT.

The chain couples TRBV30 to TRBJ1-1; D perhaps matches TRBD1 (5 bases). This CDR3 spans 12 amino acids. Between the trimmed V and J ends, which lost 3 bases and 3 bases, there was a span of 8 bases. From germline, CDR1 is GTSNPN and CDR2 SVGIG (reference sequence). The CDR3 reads CAWRRGDTEAFF. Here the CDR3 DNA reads TGTGCCTGGAGACGGGGGGACACTGAAGCTTTCTTT.

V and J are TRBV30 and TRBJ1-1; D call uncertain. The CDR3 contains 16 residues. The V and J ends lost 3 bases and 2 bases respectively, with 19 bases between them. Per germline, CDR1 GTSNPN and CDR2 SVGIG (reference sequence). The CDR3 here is CAWRDKRKGINTEAFF. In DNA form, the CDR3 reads TGTGCCTGGAGGGATAAGAGGAAAGGTATAAACACTGAAGCTTTCTTT.

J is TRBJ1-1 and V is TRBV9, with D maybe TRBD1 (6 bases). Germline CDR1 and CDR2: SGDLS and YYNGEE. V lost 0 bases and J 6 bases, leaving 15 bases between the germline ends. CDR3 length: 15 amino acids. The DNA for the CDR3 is TGTGCCAGCAGCGTAGCCCCCAACAGGGTGGCTGAAGCTTTCTTT. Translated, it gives CASSVAPNRVAEAFF.

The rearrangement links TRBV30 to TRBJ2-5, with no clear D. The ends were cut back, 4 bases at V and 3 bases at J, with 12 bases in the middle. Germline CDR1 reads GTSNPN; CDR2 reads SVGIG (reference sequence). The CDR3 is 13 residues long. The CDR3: CAWTPPPKETQYF. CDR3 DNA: TGTGCCTGGACCCCCCCTCCTAAAGAGACCCAGTACTTC.

The CDR3 DNA is TGTGCCACCGCAACCCGGGTAGCGGGAGGGGGGGGGACAGATACGCAGTATTTT. This sequence encodes CATATRVAGGGGTDTQYF. The chain has TRBV28 and TRBJ2-3, with 11 bases aligning to TRBD2. V shed 10 bases, J shed 3 bases, and the junction held 18 bases outside the gene matches. The CDR3 has 18 amino acids. In germline, CDR1 is MDHEN, CDR2 SYDVKM.

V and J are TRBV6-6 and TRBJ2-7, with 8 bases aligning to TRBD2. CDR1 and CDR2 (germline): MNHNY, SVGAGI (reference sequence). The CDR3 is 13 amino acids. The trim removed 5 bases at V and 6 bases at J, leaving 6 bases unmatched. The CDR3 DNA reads TGTGCCAGCAGTCCGGGGGGGGGCAGCGAGCAGTACTTC. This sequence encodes CASSPGGGSEQYF.

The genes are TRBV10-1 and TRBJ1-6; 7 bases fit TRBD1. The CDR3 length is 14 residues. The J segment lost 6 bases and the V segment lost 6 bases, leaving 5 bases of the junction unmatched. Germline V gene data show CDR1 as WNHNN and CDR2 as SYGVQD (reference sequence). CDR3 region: CASRPGTANSPLHF. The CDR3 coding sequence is TGCGCCAGCAGACCCGGGACAGCTAATTCACCCCTCCACTTT.

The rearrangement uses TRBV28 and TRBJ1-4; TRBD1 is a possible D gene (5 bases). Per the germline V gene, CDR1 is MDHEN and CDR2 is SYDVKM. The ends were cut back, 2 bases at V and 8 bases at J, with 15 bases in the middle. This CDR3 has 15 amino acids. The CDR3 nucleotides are TGTGCCAGCAGTTTAGGGGGGGGTTACCGGGAAAAACTGTTTTTT. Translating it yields CASSLGGGYREKLFF.

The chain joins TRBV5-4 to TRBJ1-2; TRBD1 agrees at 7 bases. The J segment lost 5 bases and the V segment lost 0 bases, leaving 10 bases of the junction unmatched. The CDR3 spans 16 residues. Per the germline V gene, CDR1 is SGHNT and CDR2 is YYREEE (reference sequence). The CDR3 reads CASSLANEGARYGYTF. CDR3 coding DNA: TGTGCCAGCAGCTTGGCCAATGAGGGGGCGCGATATGGCTACACCTTC.

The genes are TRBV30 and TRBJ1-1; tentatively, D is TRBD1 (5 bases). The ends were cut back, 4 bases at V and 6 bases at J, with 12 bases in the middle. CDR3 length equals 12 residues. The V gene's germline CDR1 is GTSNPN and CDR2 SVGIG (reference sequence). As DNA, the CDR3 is TGTGCCTGGACGGTCACAGGTCCTGAAGCTTTCTTT. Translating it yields CAWTVTGPEAFF.

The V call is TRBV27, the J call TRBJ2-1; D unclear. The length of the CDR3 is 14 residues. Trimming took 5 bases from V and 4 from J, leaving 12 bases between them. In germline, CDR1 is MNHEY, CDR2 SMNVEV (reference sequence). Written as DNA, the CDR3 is TGTGCCAGCAGTCCCGAGGCTTCATACAATGAGCAGTTCTTC. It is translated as CASSPEASYNEQFF.

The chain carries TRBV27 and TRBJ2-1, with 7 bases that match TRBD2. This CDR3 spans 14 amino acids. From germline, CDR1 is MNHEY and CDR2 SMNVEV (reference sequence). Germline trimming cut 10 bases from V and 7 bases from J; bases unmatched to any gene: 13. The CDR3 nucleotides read TGTGCCACCTCCCGACGGGACTACTTAAATGAGCAGTTCTTC. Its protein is CATSRRDYLNEQFF.

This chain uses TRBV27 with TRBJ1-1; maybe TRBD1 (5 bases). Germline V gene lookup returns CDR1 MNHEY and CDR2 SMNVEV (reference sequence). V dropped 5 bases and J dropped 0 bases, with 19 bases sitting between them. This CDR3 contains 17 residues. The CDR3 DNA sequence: TGTGCCAGCAGTCCCGATCTGAATGCCAGGGTGAACACTGAAGCTTTCTTT. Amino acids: CASSPDLNARVNTEAFF.

CDR3 DNA: TGTGCCAGCAGTTTAGCGGGACAGTTCGACGAGCAGTACTTC. Translation gives CASSLAGQFDEQYF. V and J are TRBV27 and TRBJ2-5; a possible D gene is TRBD1 (7 bases). The closer fit of TRBJ2-7 to the DNA end suggests the J call may be wrong. CDR1 and CDR2 from the germline V gene are MNHEY and SMNVEV (reference sequence). The CDR3 extends over 14 amino acids.

CDR3 nucleotides: TGTGCCAGCAGCGTAGGGTCCTCTCTAGCGGGAAAAGGGGATGAGCAGTTCTTC. Residues: CASSVGSSLAGKGDEQFF. The chain recombines TRBV9 with TRBJ2-1; 9 bases are a match to TRBD2. CDR3 length equals 18 residues. Germline V gene lookup returns CDR1 SGDLS and CDR2 YYNGEE. The trim removed 0 bases at V and 8 bases at J, leaving 15 bases unmatched.

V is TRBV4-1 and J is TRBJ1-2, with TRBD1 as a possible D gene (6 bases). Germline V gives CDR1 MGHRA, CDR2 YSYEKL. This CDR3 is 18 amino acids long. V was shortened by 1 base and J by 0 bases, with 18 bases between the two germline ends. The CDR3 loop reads CASSQVIQGLKSNYGYTF. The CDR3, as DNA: TGCGCCAGCAGCCAAGTAATCCAGGGGCTCAAATCTAACTATGGCTACACCTTC.